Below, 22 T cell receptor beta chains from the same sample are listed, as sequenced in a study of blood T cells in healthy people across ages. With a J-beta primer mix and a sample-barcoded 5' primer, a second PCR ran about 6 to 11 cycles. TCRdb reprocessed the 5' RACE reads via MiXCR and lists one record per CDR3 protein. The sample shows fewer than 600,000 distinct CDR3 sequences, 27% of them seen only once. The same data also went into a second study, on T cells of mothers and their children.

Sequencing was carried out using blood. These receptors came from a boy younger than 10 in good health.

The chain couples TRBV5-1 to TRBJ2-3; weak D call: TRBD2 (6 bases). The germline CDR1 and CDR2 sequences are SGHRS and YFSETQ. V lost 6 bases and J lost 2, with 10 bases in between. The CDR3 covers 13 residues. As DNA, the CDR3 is TGCGCCAGCACAGGGAGGACCACAGATACGCAGTATTTT. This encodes CASTGRTTDTQYF.

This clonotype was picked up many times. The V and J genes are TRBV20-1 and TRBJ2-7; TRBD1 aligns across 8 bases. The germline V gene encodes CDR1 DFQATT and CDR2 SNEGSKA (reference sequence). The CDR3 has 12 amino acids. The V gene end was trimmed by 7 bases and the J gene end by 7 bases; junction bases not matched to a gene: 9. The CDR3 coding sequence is TGCAGTGTCCCGACAGGGGAGCGGGAGCAGTACTTC. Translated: CSVPTGEREQYF.

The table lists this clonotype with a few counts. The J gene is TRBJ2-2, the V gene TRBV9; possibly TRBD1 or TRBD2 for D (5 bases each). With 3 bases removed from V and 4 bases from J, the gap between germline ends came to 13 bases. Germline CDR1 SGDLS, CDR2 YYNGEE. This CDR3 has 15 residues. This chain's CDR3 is CASSAQGVGTGELFF. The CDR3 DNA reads TGTGCCAGCAGCGCTCAGGGAGTCGGCACCGGGGAGCTGTTTTTT.

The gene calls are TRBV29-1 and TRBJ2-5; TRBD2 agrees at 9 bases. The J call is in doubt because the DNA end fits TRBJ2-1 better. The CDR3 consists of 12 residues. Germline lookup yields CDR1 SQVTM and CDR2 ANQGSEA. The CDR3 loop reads CSVVGGRGEQFF. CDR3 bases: TGCAGCGTTGTGGGCGGGAGGGGTGAGCAGTTCTTC.

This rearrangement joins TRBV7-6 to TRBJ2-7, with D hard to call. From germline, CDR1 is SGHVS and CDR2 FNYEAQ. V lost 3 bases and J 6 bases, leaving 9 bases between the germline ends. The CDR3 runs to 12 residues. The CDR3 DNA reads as TGTGCCAGCAGCTTTATTCTGGGCGAGCAGTACTTC. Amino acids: CASSFILGEQYF.

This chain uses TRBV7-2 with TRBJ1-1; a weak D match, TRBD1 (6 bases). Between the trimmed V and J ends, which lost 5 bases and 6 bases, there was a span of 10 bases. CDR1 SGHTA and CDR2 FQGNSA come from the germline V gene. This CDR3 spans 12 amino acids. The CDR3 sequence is CASSRDTAEAFF. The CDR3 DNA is TGTGCCAGCAGCCGGGACACCGCTGAAGCTTTCTTT.

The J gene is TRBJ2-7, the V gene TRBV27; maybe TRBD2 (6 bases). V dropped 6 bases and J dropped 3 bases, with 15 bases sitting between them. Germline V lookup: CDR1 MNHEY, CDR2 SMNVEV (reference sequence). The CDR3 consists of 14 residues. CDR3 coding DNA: TGTGCCAGCAGCAGCCGGGACTGGAACTACGAGCAGTACTTC. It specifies CASSSRDWNYEQYF.

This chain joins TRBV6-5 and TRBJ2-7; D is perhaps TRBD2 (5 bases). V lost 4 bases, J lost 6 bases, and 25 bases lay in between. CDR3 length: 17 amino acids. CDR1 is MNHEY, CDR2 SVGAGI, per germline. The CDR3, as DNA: TGTGCCAGCAGTTTGGGTTTCGGTAGAGGGATGAGTGGCGAGCAGTACTTC. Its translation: CASSLGFGRGMSGEQYF.

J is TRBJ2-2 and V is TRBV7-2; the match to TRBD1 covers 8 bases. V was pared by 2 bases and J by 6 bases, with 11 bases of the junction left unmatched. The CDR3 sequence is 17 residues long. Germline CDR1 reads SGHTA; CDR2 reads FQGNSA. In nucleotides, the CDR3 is TGTGCCAGCAGCTTATTAAGCGGTTTCAGGGGGCCCGGGGAGCTGTTTTTT. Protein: CASSLLSGFRGPGELFF.

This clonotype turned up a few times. CDR3 protein: CASSQEGGRAYGYTF. CDR3 DNA sequence: TGTGCCAGCAGCCAAGAGGGGGGACGTGCCTATGGCTACACCTTC. The chain joins TRBV14 to TRBJ1-2; D is perhaps TRBD1 (5 bases). The CDR3 totals 15 residues. Germline V lookup: CDR1 SGHDN, CDR2 FVKESK. Trimming left V 0 bases short and J 4 bases short, with 12 bases between.

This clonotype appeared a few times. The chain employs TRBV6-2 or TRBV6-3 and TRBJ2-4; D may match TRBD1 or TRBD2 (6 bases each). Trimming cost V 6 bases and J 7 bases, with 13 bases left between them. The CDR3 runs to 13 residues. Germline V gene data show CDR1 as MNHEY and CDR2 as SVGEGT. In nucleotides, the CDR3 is TGTGCCAGCAGGGAAGGGGGGAAGAACATTCAGTACTTC. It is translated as CASREGGKNIQYF.

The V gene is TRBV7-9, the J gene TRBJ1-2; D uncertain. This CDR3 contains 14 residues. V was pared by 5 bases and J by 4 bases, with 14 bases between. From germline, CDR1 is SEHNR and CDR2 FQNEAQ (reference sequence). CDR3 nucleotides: TGTGCCAGCAGCCGCGGGGAGGAGGGCTATGGCTACACCTTC. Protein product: CASSRGEEGYGYTF.

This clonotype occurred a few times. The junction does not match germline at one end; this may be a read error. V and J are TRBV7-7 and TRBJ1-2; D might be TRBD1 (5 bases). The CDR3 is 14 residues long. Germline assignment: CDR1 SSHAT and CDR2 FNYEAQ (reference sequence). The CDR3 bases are TGTGCTAGCAGCCCGCGGACACCCGCGGGAGGCTACACCTTC. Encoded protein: CASSPRTPAGGYTF.

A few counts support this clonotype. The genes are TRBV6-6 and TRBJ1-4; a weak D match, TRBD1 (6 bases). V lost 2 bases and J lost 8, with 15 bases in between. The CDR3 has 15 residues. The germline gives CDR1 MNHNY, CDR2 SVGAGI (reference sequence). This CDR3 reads CASSYPGGGYEKLFF. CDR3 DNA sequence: TGTGCCAGCAGTTACCCGGGAGGGGGTTACGAAAAACTGTTTTTT.

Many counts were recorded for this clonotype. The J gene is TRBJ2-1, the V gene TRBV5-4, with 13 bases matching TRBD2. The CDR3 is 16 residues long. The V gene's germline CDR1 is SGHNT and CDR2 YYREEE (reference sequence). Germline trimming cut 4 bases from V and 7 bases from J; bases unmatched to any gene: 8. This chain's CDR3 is CASSRLAGLAGNEQFF. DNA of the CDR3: TGTGCCAGCAGCCGGCTAGCGGGACTAGCGGGGAATGAGCAGTTCTTC.

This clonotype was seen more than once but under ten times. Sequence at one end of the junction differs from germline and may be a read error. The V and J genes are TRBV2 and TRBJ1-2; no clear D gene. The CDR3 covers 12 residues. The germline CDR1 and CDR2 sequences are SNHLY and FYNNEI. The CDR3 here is CASSESPHGYTF. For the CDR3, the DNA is TGTGCCAGTAGTGAAAGCCCCCATGGCTACACCTTC.

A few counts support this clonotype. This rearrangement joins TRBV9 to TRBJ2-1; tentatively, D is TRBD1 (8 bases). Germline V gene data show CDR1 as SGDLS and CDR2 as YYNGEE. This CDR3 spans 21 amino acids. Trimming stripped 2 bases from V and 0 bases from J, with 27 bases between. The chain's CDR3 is CASSVKEQGGGLISSYNEQFF. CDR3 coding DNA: TGTGCCAGCAGCGTGAAGGAACAGGGGGGGGGCCTTATTAGCTCCTACAATGAGCAGTTCTTC.

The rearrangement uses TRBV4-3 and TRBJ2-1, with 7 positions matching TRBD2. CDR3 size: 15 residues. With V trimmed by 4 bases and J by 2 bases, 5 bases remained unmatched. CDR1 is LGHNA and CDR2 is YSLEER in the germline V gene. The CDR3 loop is CASSRTREAYNEQFF. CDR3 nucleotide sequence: TGCGCCAGCAGCCGAACCCGGGAGGCCTACAATGAGCAGTTCTTC.

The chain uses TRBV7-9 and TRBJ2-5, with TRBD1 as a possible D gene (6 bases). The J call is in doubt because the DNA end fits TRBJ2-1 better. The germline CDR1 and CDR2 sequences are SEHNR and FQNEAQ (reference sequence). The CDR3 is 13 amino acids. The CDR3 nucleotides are TGTGCCAGCAGCTTTTATGGGGGCGATGAGCAGTTCTTC. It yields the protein CASSFYGGDEQFF.

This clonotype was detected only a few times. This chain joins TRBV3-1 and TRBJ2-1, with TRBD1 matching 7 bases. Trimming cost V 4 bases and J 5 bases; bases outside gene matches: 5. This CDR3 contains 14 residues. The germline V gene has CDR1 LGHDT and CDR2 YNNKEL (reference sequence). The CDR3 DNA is TGTGCCAGCAGCCGCTCCGACAGGGACAATGAGCAGTTCTTC. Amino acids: CASSRSDRDNEQFF.

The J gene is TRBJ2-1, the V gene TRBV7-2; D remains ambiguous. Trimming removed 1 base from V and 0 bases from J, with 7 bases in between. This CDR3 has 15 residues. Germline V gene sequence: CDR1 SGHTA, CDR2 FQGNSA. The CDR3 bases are TGTGCCAGCAGCTTAGTTCATAGCTCCTACAATGAGCAGTTCTTC. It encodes CASSLVHSSYNEQFF.

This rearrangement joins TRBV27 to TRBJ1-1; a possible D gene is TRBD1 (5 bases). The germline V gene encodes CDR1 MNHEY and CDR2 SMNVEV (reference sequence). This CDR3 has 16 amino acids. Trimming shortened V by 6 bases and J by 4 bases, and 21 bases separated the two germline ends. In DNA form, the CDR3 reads TGTGCCAGCAGGTTCACGGGGGAGACGGCTGGCACTGAAGCTTTCTTT. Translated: CASRFTGETAGTEAFF.